This T cell receptor (beta chain) originates from a study of shared clonotypes between healthy human individuals. Study-level background: Each donor contributed plates that comprised three CD4 naive, three CD4 memory, two CD8 naive and one CD8 memory. Study results and limitations: In general, naive subsets displayed greater estimated richness than memory subsets did. Sampling used blood alone; tissue repertoires probably differ.

Turning to this clone: The antigen is not known.

Subsets obtained from CD4+ cells comprised CD45RA+ naive and CD45RA-negative memory cells. The germline V and J ends were trimmed by 4 bases and 3 bases, with 9 bases remaining between them. This CDR3 contains 12 residues. Germline CDR1 is SQVTM and CDR2 is ANQGSEA. The protocol was immunoSEQ multiplex PCR, while the TCRdb copy is restricted to in-frame clones and leaves out a portion. The sample holds about 2.3 million clones, 80% to 95% seen once. The specimen was naive CD4+ T cells from PBMCs. Noted subset: CD45RA+ positively selected. This clonotype was obtained from a man aged 18 to 29 in good health. Some clones in this sample may be carry-over from other donors' samples. The rearrangement links TRBV29-1 to TRBJ2-5; D is undetermined. CDR3 residues: CSVVGSKETQYF. For the CDR3, the DNA is TGCAGCGTTGTTGGCAGCAAAGAGACCCAGTACTTC.